These 19 T cell receptor beta chains were all obtained from the same sample, sequenced in a study of Graves' ophthalmopathy and Graves' hyperthyroidism. RNA transcripts yielded amplified TCR beta CDR3 regions. RT-PCR in the first round used HTBI primers; a second-round multiplex PCR followed. Each CDR3 protein is one row after TCRdb ran MiXCR on the multiplex PCR reads. The sample carries 200,000 to 300,000 distinct CDR3 sequences, around 45% recorded once. The sequenced sample was peripheral blood. The receptors shown here come from an adult man with Graves' ophthalmopathy.

This clonotype was observed a handful of times. V gene TRBV5-5 combines with J gene TRBJ2-7; 9 nucleotides agree with TRBD2. CDR1 is SGHKS and CDR2 is YYEKEE in the germline V gene (reference sequence). The CDR3 has 15 residues. The ends lost 2 bases at V and 2 bases at J; junction bases unmatched: 5. The chain's CDR3 is CASSFWASGTYEQYF. CDR3 nucleotides: TGTGCCAGCAGCTTTTGGGCTAGCGGGACCTACGAGCAGTACTTC.

Only a few counts were recorded for this clonotype. The genes are TRBV14 and TRBJ2-7; 10 nucleotides agree with TRBD2. CDR1 is SGHDN, CDR2 FVKESK, per germline. The CDR3 is 15 residues long. Trimming took 3 bases from V and 4 from J; bases not matched to a gene: 6. CDR3 sequence reads: CASSHSGRREYEQYF. Written as DNA, the CDR3 is TGTGCCAGCAGCCATAGCGGGAGGCGCGAATACGAGCAGTACTTC.

The chain combines TRBV28 with TRBJ2-7, with 9 bases matching TRBD1. J was trimmed by 5 bases and V by 6 bases; bases with no gene match: 14. There are 16 residues in the CDR3. Germline lookup yields CDR1 MDHEN and CDR2 SYDVKM. CDR3 sequence (DNA): TGTGCCAGCAGACTCGATATGGGACAGGGAACGGACGAGCAGTACTTC. Protein product: CASRLDMGQGTDEQYF.

This rearrangement joins TRBV19 to TRBJ1-1; 7 bases agree with TRBD1. J lost 7 bases, V lost 7 bases, and 9 bases had no gene match. Germline-derived CDR1 and CDR2 are LNHDA and SQIVND (reference sequence). The CDR3 covers 13 residues. The CDR3 DNA is TGTGCCAGTACCCCAATGACAGGGAATGAAGCTTTCTTT. Encoded protein: CASTPMTGNEAFF.

The gene calls are TRBV7-2 and TRBJ2-2; 8 nucleotides agree with TRBD2. Germline trimming cut 5 bases from V and 8 bases from J; bases unmatched to any gene: 10. In germline, CDR1 is SGHTA, CDR2 FQGNSA. The CDR3 spans 15 residues. The CDR3 nucleotides read TGTGCCAGCAGCCCAAAACGGGGGGGCTCGGGGGAGCTGTTTTTT. Translating it yields CASSPKRGGSGELFF.

This clonotype has just a few counts. The chain is built from TRBV20-1 and TRBJ1-4; D is possibly TRBD1 (6 bases). CDR1 DFQATT and CDR2 SNEGSKA come from the germline V gene (reference sequence). Trimming cost V 3 bases and J 7 bases, with 15 bases left between them. The CDR3 sequence is 14 residues long. The CDR3 is CSASPTGFVEKLFF. The CDR3, as DNA: TGCAGTGCTAGTCCCACAGGGTTTGTTGAAAAACTGTTTTTT.

This clonotype was counted a few times. This rearrangement joins TRBV14 to TRBJ1-2, with D hard to call. This CDR3 comprises 15 residues. CDR1 and CDR2 (germline): SGHDN, FVKESK. Trimming removed 1 base from V and 4 bases from J, with 13 bases in between. The CDR3 DNA reads TGTGCCAGCAGCCAAGGGGTCGATGCCTCCTATGGCTACACCTTC. Translated, it gives CASSQGVDASYGYTF.

With regard to this clonotype: Mismatch with germline at one junction end may stem from a read error. V is TRBV20-1 and J is TRBJ2-7; 16 positions agree with TRBD2. This CDR3 comprises 15 residues. In germline, CDR1 is DFQATT, CDR2 SNEGSKA (reference sequence). Written as DNA, the CDR3 is TGCAGTGCTAGAGAGGGGACTAGCGGGAGGGCCGTAGCCTTCTTC. This codes for CSAREGTSGRAVAFF.

The genes are TRBV4-2 and TRBJ1-2; no clear D gene. V lost 0 bases and J lost 1, with 15 bases in between. This CDR3 is 17 amino acids long. Germline CDR1 is LGHNA and CDR2 is YNFKEQ. The CDR3 DNA sequence: TGTGCCAGCAGCCAAGATAACACCTACCTCCTTAACTATGGCTACACCTTC. Protein: CASSQDNTYLLNYGYTF.

About this clonotype: The junction departs from the called germline gene at one end, perhaps through a read error. This chain links TRBV10-3 with TRBJ1-4; D gene uncertain. CDR1 and CDR2 (germline): ENHRY, SYGVKD. The CDR3 loop spans 15 amino acids. CDR3 DNA sequence: TGTGCCAGCAGTTACTCTTACGGCCGGAATGAAAAACTGTTTTTT. Its translation: CASSYSYGRNEKLFF.

The table lists this clonotype with a count of one. Its ends do not fully match the called genes, so a read error is possible. The J gene is TRBJ2-3, the V gene TRBV7-9; 9 bases line up with TRBD2. The CDR3 consists of 14 residues. The germline CDR1 and CDR2 sequences are SEHNR and FQNEAQ (reference sequence). The DNA for the CDR3 is TGTGCCAGCAGCCCCGGGACTAGCAGAGATACGCAGTATTTT. Translated, it gives CASSPGTSRDTQYF.

The chain couples TRBV10-2 to TRBJ2-7; 10 bases match TRBD1. V was clipped by 0 bases and J by 1 base; unmatched bases: 12. Germline values: CDR1 WSHSY, CDR2 SAAADI. The CDR3 is made up of 19 amino acids. CDR3 residues: CASSESKDRGDSPSYEQYF. The CDR3 DNA follows: TGCGCCAGCAGTGAGTCGAAGGACAGGGGGGACTCCCCGTCCTACGAGCAGTACTTC.

The J gene is TRBJ1-5, the V gene TRBV19; D might be TRBD1 (5 bases). The CDR3 has 14 residues. Between the trimmed V and J ends, which lost 4 bases and 4 bases, there was a span of 11 bases. CDR1 and CDR2 (germline): LNHDA, SQIVND (reference sequence). The CDR3, as DNA: TGTGCCAGTAGTAGCTTACAGGAAAATCAGCCCCAGCATTTT. Residues: CASSSLQENQPQHF.

V and J are TRBV20-1 and TRBJ2-5, with 9 bases lining up with TRBD1. CDR3 length: 15 amino acids. Germline CDR1 DFQATT, CDR2 SNEGSKA (reference sequence). V was pared by 4 bases and J by 1 base, with 7 bases of the junction left unmatched. The CDR3 sequence is CSATADRGSQETQYF. In nucleotides, the CDR3 is TGCAGTGCTACCGCGGACAGGGGATCCCAAGAGACCCAGTACTTC.

This clonotype was observed at least ten times. Its ends do not fully match the called genes, so a read error is possible. The chain is built from TRBV7-8 and TRBJ2-7; D uncertain. CDR1 and CDR2 from the germline V gene are SGHVS and FQNEAQ. There are 13 residues in the CDR3. CDR3 bases: TGTGCCAGCAGTTTAGACCGACGCTACGAGCAGTACTTC. It is translated as CASSLDRRYEQYF.

The chain links TRBV6-5 to TRBJ1-1; D unresolved. Germline CDR1 is MNHEY and CDR2 is SVGAGI. CDR3 length: 13 residues. Trimming pared 6 bases from V and 1 base from J, leaving 9 bases between. The CDR3 DNA reads TGTGCCAGCAGCCGCAGAGAGAACACTGAAGCTTTCTTT. Its protein product is CASSRRENTEAFF.

The rearrangement joins TRBV2 to TRBJ2-2; 7 nucleotides agree with TRBD1. Germline values: CDR1 SNHLY, CDR2 FYNNEI. Trimming at V came to 6 bases and at J to 4 bases, leaving 5 bases not matched to a gene. The CDR3 runs to 14 residues. CDR3 in DNA: TGTGCCAGCAGCAAGGGACAGTTCACCGGGGAGCTGTTTTTT. It is translated as CASSKGQFTGELFF.

This clonotype was observed a few times. The rearrangement joins TRBV5-1 to TRBJ2-6; 7 bases are a match to TRBD1. V shed 4 bases and J 3 bases; nucleotides not matched to a gene: 10. CDR3 length equals 17 residues. The germline V gene encodes CDR1 SGHRS and CDR2 YFSETQ. CDR3 DNA: TGCGCCAGCAGCCCGGGACAGCCCCCAGGTGGGGCCAACGTCCTGACTTTC. Amino acid sequence: CASSPGQPPGGANVLTF.

This clonotype was picked up a small number of times. V gene TRBV29-1 combines with J gene TRBJ1-2; D is undetermined. Trimming removed 3 bases at V and 8 bases at J, with 19 bases between. The CDR3 contains 14 residues. CDR1 is SQVTM and CDR2 is ANQGSEA in the germline V gene. The CDR3 region is CSVDADLIIGGYTF. As DNA, the CDR3 is TGCAGCGTTGATGCCGACCTCATAATTGGGGGCTACACCTTC.